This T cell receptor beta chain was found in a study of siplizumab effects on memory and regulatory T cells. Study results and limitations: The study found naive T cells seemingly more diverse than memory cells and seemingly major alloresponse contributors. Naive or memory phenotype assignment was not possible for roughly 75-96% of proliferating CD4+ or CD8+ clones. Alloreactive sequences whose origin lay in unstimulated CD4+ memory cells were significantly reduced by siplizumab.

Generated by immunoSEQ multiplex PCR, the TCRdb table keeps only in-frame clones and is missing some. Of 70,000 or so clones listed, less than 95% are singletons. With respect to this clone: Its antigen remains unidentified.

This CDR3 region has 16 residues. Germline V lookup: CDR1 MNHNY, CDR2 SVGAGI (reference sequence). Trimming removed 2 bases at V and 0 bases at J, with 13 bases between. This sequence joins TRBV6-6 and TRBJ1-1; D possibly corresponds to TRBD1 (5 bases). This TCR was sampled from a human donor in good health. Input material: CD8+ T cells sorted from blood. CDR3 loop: CASSYTPGTVNTEAFF. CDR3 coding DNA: TGTGCCAGCAGTTACACCCCCGGGACGGTGAACACTGAAGCTTTCTTT.